The 4 T cell receptor beta chains given below trace back to one sample, sequenced in a study of blood T cell repertoires in COVID-19. Some clones are missing from TCRdb's copy, which holds only in-frame ones; the method was immunoSEQ multiplex PCR. The data contain roughly 32,000 clones, approximately 91% of them singletons. Sequenced sample: peripheral blood. The receptors originated from a man in his fifties or sixties with acute or convalescent COVID-19.

The CDR3 coding sequence is TGTGCCAGCAGTTACTCTAGGGGGGGGAGTAACACTGAAGCTTTCTTT. Its translation is CASSYSRGGSNTEAFF. V gene TRBV6-6 combines with J gene TRBJ1-1, with D tentatively TRBD1 (6 bases). CDR1 is MNHNY, CDR2 SVGAGI, per germline (reference sequence). V was trimmed by 0 bases and J by 2 bases, leaving 13 bases between them. This CDR3 region has 16 residues.

The chain employs TRBV24-1 and TRBJ1-1; D not certain. CDR1 and CDR2 (germline): KGHDR, SFDVKD. V lost 7 bases and J 0 bases, leaving 8 bases between the germline ends. This CDR3 is built from 13 residues. CDR3 bases: TGTGCCACCAGGCCGGGGATGAACACTGAAGCTTTCTTT. It is translated as CATRPGMNTEAFF.

The gene calls are TRBV10-3 and TRBJ2-7; 14 bases are shared with TRBD2. This CDR3 is built from 15 residues. The J segment lost 4 bases and the V segment lost 4 bases, leaving 3 bases of the junction unmatched. CDR1 and CDR2 (germline): ENHRY, SYGVKD. The CDR3, as DNA: TGTGCCATCAGTGCCGGGACTAGCGGGAGTTACGAGCAGTACTTC. Translating it yields CAISAGTSGSYEQYF.

The J gene is TRBJ2-5, the V gene TRBV4-2, with TRBD2 matching 7 bases. Looked up from germline, CDR1 is LGHNA and CDR2 is YNFKEQ. V was clipped by 3 bases and J by 5 bases; unmatched bases: 3. CDR3 length: 13 residues. Written as DNA, the CDR3 is TGTGCCAGCAGCCAGGGGAGGGAGGAGACCCAGTACTTC. This encodes CASSQGREETQYF.